This TCR beta chain comes out of a study of cytomegalovirus exposure and HLA in healthy donors. Study-wide results and limits: Confirmation in vitro established that a few CMV-associated chains were specific for CMV antigens.

V shed 0 bases, J shed 0 bases, and the junction held 4 bases outside the gene matches. This CDR3 has 15 residues. CDR1 is GTSNPN, CDR2 SVGIG, per germline (reference sequence). As for this clone: Its antigen is unidentified.

Clones were sequenced by immunoSEQ multiplex PCR, and TCRdb holds only the in-frame ones, with some missing. The sample lists some 130,000 clones; approximately 82% were seen once. Specimen: PBMCs. The sequence came from a man aged 30 to 39 in good health and CMV-seropositive. The V gene is TRBV30, the J gene TRBJ2-5; 7 bases line up with TRBD2. CDR3 region: CAWSVRGTNQETQYF. The DNA for the CDR3 is TGTGCCTGGAGTGTACGAGGGACTAACCAAGAGACCCAGTACTTC.